This TCR beta chain was identified in a study of blood T cells in healthy people across ages. Whole-study results and caveats: Long-lived donors exceeded aged donors in naive CD4+ cells and diversity. A strong correlation was seen between TCR beta diversity and naive T cell percentage.

For this clonotype: The target antigen is unknown.

A second PCR, run for roughly 7 to 12 cycles, used a sample-barcoded 5' primer plus a J-beta primer mix. TCRdb itself ran the 5' RACE reads through MiXCR, one entry per CDR3 protein. This table has roughly 1,500,000 distinct CDR3 sequences, roughly 45% appearing once. The clonotype comes from a young woman in good health. The sequenced sample was blood.

CDR3 sequence reads: CASRWTAREGYTF. DNA for the CDR3: TGTGCCAGCAGGTGGACAGCCCGGGAAGGCTACACCTTC. The chain is built from TRBV7-9 and TRBJ1-2; tentatively, D is TRBD1 (6 bases). Germline V lookup: CDR1 SEHNR, CDR2 FQNEAQ (reference sequence). Trimming shortened V by 6 bases and J by 8 bases, and 16 bases separated the two germline ends. The CDR3 runs 13 residues.